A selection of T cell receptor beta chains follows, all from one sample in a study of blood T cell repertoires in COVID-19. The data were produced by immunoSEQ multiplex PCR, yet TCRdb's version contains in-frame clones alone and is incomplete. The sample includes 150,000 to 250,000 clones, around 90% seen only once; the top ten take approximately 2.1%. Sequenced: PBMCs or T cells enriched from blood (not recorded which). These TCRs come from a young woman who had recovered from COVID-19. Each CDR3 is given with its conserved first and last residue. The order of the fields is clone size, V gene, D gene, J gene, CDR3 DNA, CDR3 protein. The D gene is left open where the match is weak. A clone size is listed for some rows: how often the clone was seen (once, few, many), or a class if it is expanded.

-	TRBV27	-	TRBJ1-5	TGTGCCAGCAGTTTAAGGGGTCATCAGCCCCAGCATTTT	CASSLRGHQPQHF
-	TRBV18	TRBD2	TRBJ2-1	TGTGCCAGCTCGGCGGCCGGGACTAGTGCCGTCTCATCCTACAATGAGCAGTTCTTC	CASSAAGTSAVSSYNEQFF
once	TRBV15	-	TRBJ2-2	TGTGCCACCAGCAGAGTGGTGGAGGACGGGGAGCTGTTTTTT	CATSRVVEDGELFF
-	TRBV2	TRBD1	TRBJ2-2	TGTGCCAGCAGCTCAGACAGGGCCCCCGGGGAGCTGTTTTTT	CASSSDRAPGELFF
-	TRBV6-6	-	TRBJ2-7	TGTGCCAGCAGCTTTTCCTCCTCCTACGAGCAGTACTTC	CASSFSSSYEQYF
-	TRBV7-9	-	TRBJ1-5	TGTGCCAGCAGCTTAGACAGGTCACGGAATCAGCCCCAGCATTTT	CASSLDRSRNQPQHF
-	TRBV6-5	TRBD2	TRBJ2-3	TGTGCCAGCAGCAGTAGCGGGAGTATAGATACGCAGTATTTT	CASSSSGSIDTQYF
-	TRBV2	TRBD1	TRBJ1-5	TGTGCCAGCAGTTTTGACAGGGGTCAGCCCCAGCATTTT	CASSFDRGQPQHF
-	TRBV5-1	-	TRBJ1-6	TGCGCCAGCAGCTTGAGCTCAATGGGGGGTTCACCCCTCCACTTT	CASSLSSMGGSPLHF
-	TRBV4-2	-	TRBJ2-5	TGTGCCAGCAGCCCCAGAAACGGACAATTAGAGACCCAGTACTTC	CASSPRNGQLETQYF
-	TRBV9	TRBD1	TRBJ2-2	TGTGCCAGCAGCGTAGGAAAGGGGACAGGGCACGGCGGGGAGCTGTTTTTT	CASSVGKGTGHGGELFF
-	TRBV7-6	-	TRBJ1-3	TGTGCCAGCAGCTTAGGGGAGACTGGAAACACCATATATTTT	CASSLGETGNTIYF
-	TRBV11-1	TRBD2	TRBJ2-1	TGTGCCAGCAGCTTGTGGCGGGGGGCATACAATGAGCAGTTCTTC	CASSLWRGAYNEQFF